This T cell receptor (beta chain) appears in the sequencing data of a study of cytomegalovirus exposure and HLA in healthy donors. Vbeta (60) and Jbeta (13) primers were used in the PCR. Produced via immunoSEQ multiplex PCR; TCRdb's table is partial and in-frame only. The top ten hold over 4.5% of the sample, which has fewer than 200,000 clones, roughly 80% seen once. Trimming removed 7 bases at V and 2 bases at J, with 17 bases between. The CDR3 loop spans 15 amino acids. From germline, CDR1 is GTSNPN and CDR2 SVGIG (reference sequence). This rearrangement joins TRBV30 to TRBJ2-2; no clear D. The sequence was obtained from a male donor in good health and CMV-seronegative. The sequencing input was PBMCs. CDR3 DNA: TGTGCCTCCAACTCAGGCAGGATCAACACCGGGGAGCTGTTTTTT. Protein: CASNSGRINTGELFF.